This T cell receptor beta chain was retrieved from a study of CXCR3-negative and CXCR3-positive naive CD8 T cells. TRB cDNA libraries were made by UMI-labeled 5' RACE. Reprocessing the 5' RACE reads, TCRdb reports a single entry for every CDR3 protein and omits DNA. Seen in this sample are roughly 24,000 distinct CDR3 sequences; the ten most common clones hold over 2.5%. CDR3 length: 14 residues. Germline-derived CDR1 and CDR2 are MDHEN and SYDVKM. The receptor was derived from a human donor in good health. Some clones in this sample may be carry-over from other donors' samples. The specimen sequenced was naive CXCR3- CD8+ T cells from blood. Subset here: CD45RO-CCR7+CD27+CD95- naive CD8+ T cells lacking CXCR3 (TNR3-). The chain uses TRBV28 and TRBJ1-2; as DNA is missing, the TRBD1 call by TCRdb cannot be tested. CDR3 loop: CASSPLPGSHGYTF.